One sample yielded the 29 T cell receptor beta chains listed below, sequenced in a study of radiotherapy plus CTLA-4 blockade in lung cancer. The repertoire was sequenced with immunoSEQ multiplex PCR; TCRdb's copy has only in-frame clones and lacks some. Seen here are approximately 80,000 clones, 84% observed once, and the top ten hold approximately 0.79%. The source material was peripheral blood, sampled from a patient treated with radiotherapy plus ipilimumab. The receptors stem from a human donor with non-small cell lung cancer who had stable disease on radiotherapy plus ipilimumab.

This rearrangement joins TRBV28 to TRBJ1-5; D is unclear. Per the germline V gene, CDR1 is MDHEN and CDR2 is SYDVKM. This CDR3 is built from 14 residues. Trimming pared 3 bases from V and 3 bases from J, leaving 9 bases between. The CDR3 loop reads CASSFVGNNQPQHF. CDR3 coding DNA: TGTGCCAGCAGTTTTGTGGGGAACAATCAGCCCCAGCATTTT.

The chain carries TRBV19 and TRBJ2-7, with TRBD2 as a possible D gene (5 bases). The CDR3 runs to 13 residues. V dropped 5 bases and J dropped 6 bases, with 14 bases sitting between them. The germline CDR1 and CDR2 sequences are LNHDA and SQIVND (reference sequence). CDR3 amino acids: CASSLSAGGEQYF. The DNA for the CDR3 is TGTGCCAGTAGTTTATCGGCCGGAGGCGAGCAGTACTTC.

V gene TRBV5-1 combines with J gene TRBJ2-1; 9 bases are a match to TRBD2. The CDR3 contains 15 residues. Per the germline V gene, CDR1 is SGHRS and CDR2 is YFSETQ. The trim removed 4 bases at V and 2 bases at J, leaving 4 bases unmatched. This CDR3 is CASSPGLATYNEQFF. CDR3 nucleotide sequence: TGCGCCAGCAGCCCGGGACTAGCAACCTACAATGAGCAGTTCTTC.

This clone was seen a few times. The J gene is TRBJ1-6, the V gene TRBV4-1, with D perhaps matching TRBD1 (5 bases). Germline assignment: CDR1 MGHRA and CDR2 YSYEKL. The CDR3 has 15 amino acids. Trimming removed 0 bases from V and 6 bases from J, with 9 bases in between. The CDR3 loop is CASSQEGTSNSPLHF. Written as DNA, the CDR3 is TGCGCCAGCAGCCAAGAGGGGACCTCTAATTCACCCCTCCACTTT.

The rearrangement joins TRBV29-1 to TRBJ2-1; 8 bases are a match to TRBD2. V lost 7 bases to trimming and J lost 6 bases; unmatched junction nucleotides: 17. The germline V gene encodes CDR1 SQVTM and CDR2 ANQGSEA. CDR3 length: 16 amino acids. CDR3 loop: CSALLTSGMPFNEQFF. The CDR3 DNA sequence: TGCAGCGCCCTCCTCACTAGCGGTATGCCTTTCAATGAGCAGTTCTTC.

This sequence joins TRBV6-5 and TRBJ2-2; D might be TRBD1 (5 bases). The CDR3 loop spans 15 amino acids. CDR1 is MNHEY, CDR2 SVGAGI, per germline. Trimming removed 2 bases from V and 6 bases from J, with 13 bases in between. Here the CDR3 reads CASSYASRVPGELFF. In DNA form, the CDR3 reads TGTGCCAGCAGTTACGCAAGCAGGGTCCCCGGGGAGCTGTTTTTT.

The chain couples TRBV5-1 to TRBJ2-2; TRBD1 matches at 9 bases. Germline V gene data show CDR1 as SGHRS and CDR2 as YFSETQ. CDR3 length: 14 residues. J lost 2 bases, V lost 7 bases, and 3 bases had no gene match. Here the CDR3 reads CASWDRVNTGELFF. CDR3 DNA: TGCGCCAGCTGGGACAGGGTCAACACCGGGGAGCTGTTTTTT.

This chain connects TRBV5-1 to TRBJ2-1, with 10 positions matching TRBD2. This CDR3 is 15 amino acids long. In germline, CDR1 is SGHRS, CDR2 YFSETQ. Trimming cost V 4 bases and J 5 bases; bases outside gene matches: 6. The CDR3 spells CASSLRLAGHNEQFF. The CDR3 DNA sequence: TGCGCCAGCAGCCTAAGACTAGCGGGTCACAATGAGCAGTTCTTC.

The CDR3 sequence: CASSPLGNYGYTF. Here the CDR3 DNA reads TGTGCCAGCAGTCCGCTAGGGAACTATGGCTACACCTTC. The chain combines TRBV27 with TRBJ1-2; D call uncertain. The V gene's germline CDR1 is MNHEY and CDR2 SMNVEV (reference sequence). Trimming cost V 5 bases and J 2 bases, with 9 bases left between them. The CDR3 has 13 residues.

The rearrangement links TRBV14 to TRBJ2-2; the match to TRBD1 covers 10 bases. After removal of 4 bases from V and 8 bases from J, the junction contained 10 bases not matched to a gene. The germline V gene has CDR1 SGHDN and CDR2 FVKESK. CDR3 length: 16 residues. CDR3 coding DNA: TGTGCCAGCAGCCGGGGACAGGGGTTTTCTCCAGGGGAGCTGTTTTTT. Translated, it gives CASSRGQGFSPGELFF.

The chain couples TRBV7-8 to TRBJ2-2, with 13 bases identical to TRBD2. CDR1 is SGHVS and CDR2 is FQNEAQ in the germline V gene. Germline trimming cut 5 bases from V and 0 bases from J; bases unmatched to any gene: 12. The CDR3 has 20 amino acids. The CDR3 loop reads CASSLTLRTSGSANTGELFF. The CDR3 DNA is TGTGCCAGCAGCCTTACCCTCCGGACTAGCGGGAGCGCGAACACCGGGGAGCTGTTTTTT.

This clone came up a few times. The rearrangement joins TRBV6-1 to TRBJ1-4; TRBD1 matches at 7 bases. After removal of 0 bases from V and 3 bases from J, the junction contained 4 bases not matched to a gene. The CDR3 has 16 residues. Germline-derived CDR1 and CDR2 are MNHNS and SASEGT. The CDR3 loop is CASSEARGPSNEKLFF. The CDR3 region has the DNA TGTGCCAGCAGTGAAGCGAGGGGGCCATCTAATGAAAAACTGTTTTTT.

The genes are TRBV28 and TRBJ2-7; unclear D gene. Germline V CDR1 and CDR2: MDHEN, SYDVKM. V was shortened by 4 bases and J by 2 bases, with 9 bases between the two germline ends. The CDR3 has 13 amino acids. The DNA for the CDR3 is TGTGCCAGCAGTTCGAACGGGCCCTACGAGCAGTACTTC. It is translated as CASSSNGPYEQYF.

The CDR3 DNA reads as TGTGCCAGCAGTAACCAGGGGGCCTACGAGCAGTACTTC. Protein: CASSNQGAYEQYF. V gene TRBV6-5 combines with J gene TRBJ2-7, with 7 nucleotides matching TRBD1. Trimming at V came to 5 bases and at J to 2 bases, leaving 3 bases not matched to a gene. The CDR3 extends over 13 amino acids. Germline V gives CDR1 MNHEY, CDR2 SVGAGI.

The J gene is TRBJ2-2, the V gene TRBV9; 9 nucleotides match TRBD2. Unmatched junction bases numbered 6, after V lost 0 bases and J lost 6 bases. The CDR3 runs 16 residues. Germline V CDR1 and CDR2: SGDLS, YYNGEE. CDR3 DNA sequence: TGTGCCAGCAGCGTAGCGGCGGGGGGGTTCGCCGGGGAGCTGTTTTTT. It translates to CASSVAAGGFAGELFF.

The chain links TRBV5-1 to TRBJ1-2; D unclear. Germline V gene sequence: CDR1 SGHRS, CDR2 YFSETQ. The CDR3 totals 14 residues. V lost 5 bases, J lost 4 bases, and 15 bases lay in between. Here the CDR3 DNA reads TGCGCCAGCAGGCCCGTCACGGGCGGCTATGGCTACACCTTC. Amino acid sequence: CASRPVTGGYGYTF.

This rearrangement joins TRBV7-2 to TRBJ1-1; D remains ambiguous. From germline, CDR1 is SGHTA and CDR2 FQGNSA. Trimming shortened V by 1 base and J by 0 bases, and 15 bases separated the two germline ends. This CDR3 has 17 residues. CDR3 sequence: CASSLGRLRSLNTEAFF. DNA for the CDR3: TGTGCCAGCAGCTTAGGGAGGCTCAGGAGTCTGAACACTGAAGCTTTCTTT.

V usage is TRBV6-4 and J usage is TRBJ1-1, with D unclear. This CDR3 is built from 13 residues. Per germline, CDR1 MRHNA and CDR2 SNTAGT. V dropped 2 bases and J dropped 0 bases, with 4 bases sitting between them. CDR3 sequence (DNA): TGTGCCAGCAGTGACGGGGTGAACACTGAAGCTTTCTTT. As protein: CASSDGVNTEAFF.

The genes are TRBV5-1 and TRBJ2-5; D may be TRBD2 (6 bases). The germline V gene encodes CDR1 SGHRS and CDR2 YFSETQ. Trimming removed 2 bases from V and 5 bases from J, with 10 bases in between. The CDR3 length is 13 residues. For the CDR3, the DNA is TGCGCCAGCAGCTTAGGAGGGTCGGAGACCCAGTACTTC. Translation gives CASSLGGSETQYF. The complete variable domain, with remaining parts taken from reference TRBV5-1 and TRBJ2-5, reads KAGVTQTPRYLIKTRGQQVTLSCSPISGHRSVSWYQQTPGQGLQFLFEYFSETQRNKGNFPGRFSGRQFSNSRSEMNVSTLELGDSALYLCASSLGGSETQYFGPGTRLLVL.

The rearrangement joins TRBV20-1 to TRBJ2-1; D is ambiguous. Germline V gene lookup returns CDR1 DFQATT and CDR2 SNEGSKA (reference sequence). CDR3 size: 11 residues. Trimming removed 6 bases at V and 4 bases at J, with 7 bases between. CDR3 DNA sequence: TGCAGTGCCAACTCTTACAATGAGCAGTTCTTC. Amino acids: CSANSYNEQFF.

The gene calls are TRBV7-8 and TRBJ2-2; D not resolved. V lost 2 bases and J lost 5, with 12 bases in between. CDR1 SGHVS and CDR2 FQNEAQ come from the germline V gene. The CDR3 has 15 amino acids. The CDR3 coding sequence is TGTGCCAGCAGCTTACAGGCGTCGGGTACCGGGGAGCTGTTTTTT. Translating it yields CASSLQASGTGELFF.

The chain carries TRBV2 and TRBJ2-1; 10 bases are a match to TRBD2. There are 16 residues in the CDR3. Germline trimming cut 6 bases from V and 4 bases from J; bases unmatched to any gene: 9. Germline CDR1 reads SNHLY; CDR2 reads FYNNEI. Here the CDR3 reads CASRNRGTSVYNEQFF. CDR3 coding DNA: TGTGCCAGCAGGAACCGGGGGACTAGCGTTTACAATGAGCAGTTCTTC.

This rearrangement joins TRBV19 to TRBJ1-2, with D perhaps TRBD1 (6 bases). V was trimmed by 6 bases and J by 3 bases, leaving 17 bases between them. The CDR3 runs to 15 residues. Germline CDR1 is LNHDA and CDR2 is SQIVND (reference sequence). CDR3 coding DNA: TGTGCCAGTAGCGATGCAGGGGTGGAATACTATGGCTACACCTTC. It is translated as CASSDAGVEYYGYTF.

The CDR3 DNA is TGCGCCAGCAGCCAGTACAGGGGCAACACTGAAGCTTTCTTT. Translation: CASSQYRGNTEAFF. This chain links TRBV4-1 with TRBJ1-1; 7 nucleotides match TRBD1. Germline trimming cut 3 bases from V and 2 bases from J; bases unmatched to any gene: 3. The germline gives CDR1 MGHRA, CDR2 YSYEKL. The CDR3 extends over 14 amino acids.

The chain recombines TRBV5-1 with TRBJ2-5, with D perhaps TRBD2 (5 bases). The CDR3 totals 15 residues. The germline gives CDR1 SGHRS, CDR2 YFSETQ. The V and J ends lost 0 bases and 1 base respectively, with 10 bases between them. This CDR3 reads CASSLGLALQETQYF. CDR3 DNA sequence: TGCGCCAGCAGCTTGGGCCTAGCCCTCCAAGAGACCCAGTACTTC.

The V call is TRBV7-2, the J call TRBJ2-1; 10 nucleotides match TRBD2. Trimming cost V 2 bases and J 3 bases; bases outside gene matches: 10. CDR3 length: 18 residues. Germline CDR1 reads SGHTA; CDR2 reads FQGNSA. CDR3 residues: CASSLSVGLAKIYNEQFF. The CDR3 nucleotides are TGTGCCAGCAGCTTAAGCGTGGGACTAGCGAAAATCTACAATGAGCAGTTCTTC. The full variable domain, completed using reference TRBV7-2 and TRBJ2-1, is GAGVSQSPSNKVTEKGKDVELRCDPISGHTALYWYRQSLGQGLEFLIYFQGNSAPDKSGLPSDRFSAERTGGSVSTLTIQRTQQEDSAVYLCASSLSVGLAKIYNEQFFGPGTRLTVL.

The table lists this clone with a few counts. This chain links TRBV6-6 with TRBJ2-6, with D hard to call. Germline-derived CDR1 and CDR2 are MNHNY and SVGAGI (reference sequence). The length of the CDR3 is 15 residues. Trimming removed 2 bases from V and 2 bases from J, with 7 bases in between. The DNA of the CDR3 is TGTGCCAGCAGTTACGCCGGAGCTGGGGCCAACGTCCTGACTTTC. Translating gives CASSYAGAGANVLTF.

The rearrangement uses TRBV5-1 and TRBJ2-2; 7 positions agree with TRBD2. J gave up 6 bases and V 2 bases, and 1 base lay outside the gene matches. The CDR3 length is 13 residues. Germline loops: CDR1 SGHRS, CDR2 YFSETQ. The CDR3 DNA reads as TGCGCCAGCAGCTTAACTAGCGCCGGGGAGCTGTTTTTT. Amino acid sequence: CASSLTSAGELFF.

This clone was seen a few times. Written as DNA, the CDR3 is TGTGCCAGCAGCGTAAACAGGGGTTCCTACGAGCAGTACTTC. Its protein product is CASSVNRGSYEQYF. The chain links TRBV6-1 to TRBJ2-7, with 7 bases fitting TRBD1. CDR3 length equals 14 residues. From germline, CDR1 is MNHNS and CDR2 SASEGT. The ends lost 6 bases at V and 1 base at J; junction bases unmatched: 6.